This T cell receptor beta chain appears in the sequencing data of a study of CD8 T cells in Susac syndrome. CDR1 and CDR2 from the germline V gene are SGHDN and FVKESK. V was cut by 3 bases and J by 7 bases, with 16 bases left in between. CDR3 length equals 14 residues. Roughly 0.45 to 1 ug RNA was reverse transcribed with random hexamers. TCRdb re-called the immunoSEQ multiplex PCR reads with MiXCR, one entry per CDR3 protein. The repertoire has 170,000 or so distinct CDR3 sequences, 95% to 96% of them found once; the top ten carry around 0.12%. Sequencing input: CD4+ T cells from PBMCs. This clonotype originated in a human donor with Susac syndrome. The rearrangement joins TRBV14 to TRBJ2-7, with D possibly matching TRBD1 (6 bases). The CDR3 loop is CASSQHGQSKEQYF. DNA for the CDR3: TGTGCCAGCAGCCAGCACGGACAGAGTAAAGAGCAGTACTTC.